This TCR beta chain was recorded in a study of T-cell memory formation after mild COVID-19. Via MiXCR, TCRdb re-called the 5' RACE reads, giving one row per CDR3 protein. The sample holds over 350,000 distinct CDR3 sequences, about a sixth seen once. Germline values: CDR1 GTSNPN, CDR2 SVGIG (reference sequence). The CDR3 runs to 12 residues. V gave up 0 bases and J gave up 10 bases, with 10 bases separating them. This TCR came from a man between 18 and 29 years old who had mild COVID-19 (a few samples of this study predate the infection). Cell type and time point are not known. The V and J genes are TRBV30 and TRBJ2-1; D not resolved. The specimen sequenced was PBMCs or a T cell subset sorted from them (not recorded which). CDR3 sequence (DNA): TGTGCCTGGAGTGTACCACCGAGCGAGCAGTTCTTC. Residues: CAWSVPPSEQFF.